The subject of this entry is one T cell receptor (beta chain). Its antigen is as yet unknown. This specimen comes from a study of cytomegalovirus exposure and HLA in healthy donors. Study results and caveats: The likely explanation for a cluster of highly shared sequence variants was sequencing artifact. It was shown in a later analysis that HLA-associated TCR beta chains were more clonally expanded than other, equally common chains. Cytomegalovirus status was reportedly diagnosed by the classifier with high sensitivity and specificity.

PCR employed 60 Vbeta and 13 Jbeta primers. This table comes from immunoSEQ multiplex PCR, and its TCRdb copy is limited to in-frame clones, with some not included. Altogether 150,000 to 200,000 clones are present, 84% being singletons, with the ten largest covering 4% to 6%. The ends were cut back, 6 bases at V and 2 bases at J, with 14 bases in the middle. CDR3 length: 14 residues. Germline V gives CDR1 LNHDA, CDR2 SQIVND (reference sequence). This TCR derives from a man between 18 and 35 years old in good health and CMV-seronegative. The chain has TRBV19 and TRBJ2-7; tentative D call: TRBD1 (6 bases). The sequencing input was PBMCs. In DNA, the CDR3 is TGTGCCAGTAGCTCGGACAGCCAAGCCTACGAGCAGTACTTC. Translated, it gives CASSSDSQAYEQYF.